A single sample gave rise to the 25 T cell receptor beta chains below, sequenced in a study of blood T cell repertoires in COVID-19. The repertoire was sequenced with immunoSEQ multiplex PCR; TCRdb's copy has only in-frame clones and lacks some. The sample gives around 220,000 clones, approximately 80% of which show up once; 10% is in the top ten. The sample comprised peripheral blood. Source of these receptors: a woman of 80 years or more with acute or convalescent COVID-19.

With regard to this clone: One junction end does not reproduce the germline sequence, and a read error may be involved. The chain couples TRBV7-7 to TRBJ2-2; 8 bases fit TRBD1. CDR1 and CDR2 from the germline V gene are SSHAT and FNYEAQ (reference sequence). The CDR3 consists of 15 residues. This CDR3 reads CASSFGQGNTGELFF. In nucleotides, the CDR3 is TGTGCTAGCAGCTTCGGACAGGGGAACACCGGGGAGCTGTTTTTT.

This CDR3 is CASSPDPGGPEAFF. The CDR3 bases are TGTGCCAGCAGCCCCGATCCGGGCGGGCCTGAAGCTTTCTTT. The rearrangement joins TRBV5-4 to TRBJ1-1, with D unresolved. V was trimmed by 4 bases and J by 6 bases, leaving 16 bases between them. The CDR3 totals 14 residues. CDR1 and CDR2 (germline): SGHNT, YYREEE (reference sequence). The entire variable domain, with the rest obtained from reference TRBV5-4 and TRBJ1-1, is as follows: ETGVTQSPTHLIKTRGQQVTLRCSSQSGHNTVSWYQQALGQGPQFIFQYYREEENGRGNFPPRFSGLQFPNYSSELNVNALELDDSALYLCASSPDPGGPEAFFGQGTRLTVV.

The chain links TRBV6-5 to TRBJ1-3; TRBD1 matches 10 bases. Per the germline V gene, CDR1 is MNHEY and CDR2 is SVGAGI. Trimming at V came to 8 bases and at J to 3 bases, leaving 7 bases not matched to a gene. The CDR3 runs 15 residues. The DNA for the CDR3 is TGTGCCAGCGGGATCGACAGGGGGCTTGGAAACACCATATATTTT. It codes for CASGIDRGLGNTIYF.

The rearrangement uses TRBV5-4 and TRBJ1-2; no clear D gene. Germline CDR1 SGHNT, CDR2 YYREEE (reference sequence). Trimming shortened V by 1 base and J by 6 bases, and 10 bases separated the two germline ends. This CDR3 comprises 13 residues. DNA of the CDR3: TGTGCCAGCAGCTTGCGAGGGATCGATGGCTACACCTTC. Translation: CASSLRGIDGYTF.

This chain uses TRBV6-6 with TRBJ2-3; D unresolved. Germline CDR1 reads MNHNY; CDR2 reads SVGAGI (reference sequence). Trimming took off 6 bases at V and 0 bases at J, with 7 bases between the two ends. This CDR3 contains 13 residues. This CDR3 reads CASRIASTDTQYF. The CDR3 DNA follows: TGTGCCAGCAGGATAGCTAGCACAGATACGCAGTATTTT.

The V call is TRBV19, the J call TRBJ1-2, with D perhaps TRBD1 (5 bases). The germline V gene has CDR1 LNHDA and CDR2 SQIVND (reference sequence). This CDR3 is built from 14 residues. V was pared by 3 bases and J by 4 bases, with 12 bases between. DNA of the CDR3: TGTGCCAGTAGTATCCCAGGGTTATCCTATGGCTACACCTTC. It codes for CASSIPGLSYGYTF.

The table lists this clone with a count of one. The chain carries TRBV30 and TRBJ1-2; 9 nucleotides match TRBD1. Germline assignment: CDR1 GTSNPN and CDR2 SVGIG (reference sequence). The trim removed 0 bases at V and 1 base at J, leaving 12 bases unmatched. The CDR3 consists of 18 residues. CDR3 region: CAWSVLGDRVIFNYGYTF. CDR3 bases: TGTGCCTGGAGTGTACTTGGGGACAGGGTTATATTTAACTATGGCTACACCTTC.

This chain uses TRBV5-6 with TRBJ1-2; 9 bases align to TRBD1. CDR1 is SGHDT, CDR2 YYEEEE, per germline. V lost 3 bases and J lost 5; bases outside the gene matches: 5. The CDR3 sequence is 14 residues long. The CDR3 spells CASSYPGTGYGYTF. In DNA form, the CDR3 reads TGTGCCAGCAGCTACCCCGGGACAGGGTATGGCTACACCTTC.

The chain couples TRBV4-3 to TRBJ2-3; TRBD2 agrees at 8 bases. Germline-derived CDR1 and CDR2 are LGHNA and YSLEER. The CDR3 sequence is 16 residues long. Trimming took 0 bases from V and 5 from J; bases not matched to a gene: 7. Here the CDR3 DNA reads TGCGCCAGCAGCCAAGAGGGGCGGGGGGCCCTAGATACGCAGTATTTT. It encodes CASSQEGRGALDTQYF.

V is TRBV11-3 and J is TRBJ2-5; 13 bases map to TRBD2. The CDR3 consists of 16 residues. Germline loops: CDR1 SGHNT, CDR2 YENEEA. V lost 0 bases to trimming and J lost 6 bases; unmatched junction nucleotides: 4. The CDR3 spells CASSLDGTSGVKTQYF. CDR3 in DNA: TGTGCCAGCAGCTTAGACGGGACTAGCGGGGTCAAGACCCAGTACTTC.

The V call is TRBV30, the J call TRBJ1-1; 8 bases are shared with TRBD1. The CDR3 contains 14 residues. In germline, CDR1 is GTSNPN, CDR2 SVGIG (reference sequence). V dropped 0 bases and J dropped 4; count of bases not matched to a gene: 4. The CDR3, as DNA: TGTGCCTGGAGTGTTGGACAGGGAGGCACTGAAGCTTTCTTT. Translation gives CAWSVGQGGTEAFF. Full variable domain (missing parts from reference TRBV30 and TRBJ1-1): SQTIHQWPATLVQPVGSPLSLECTVEGTSNPNLYWYRQAAGRGLQLLFYSVGIGQISSEVPQNLSASRPQDRQFILSSKKLLLSDSGFYLCAWSVGQGGTEAFFGQGTRLTVV.

Regarding this clone: The identical CDR3 is also encoded by other nucleotide sequences in the sample. The chain carries TRBV5-1 and TRBJ2-3, with 8 positions matching TRBD2. Germline V CDR1 and CDR2: SGHRS, YFSETQ. There are 16 residues in the CDR3. J was trimmed by 1 base and V by 0 bases; bases with no gene match: 4. The CDR3 sequence: CASSLVTSGGTDTQYF. As DNA, the CDR3 is TGCGCCAGCAGCTTGGTTACTAGCGGAGGCACAGATACGCAGTATTTT.

This chain uses TRBV28 with TRBJ2-7; D uncertain. In germline, CDR1 is MDHEN, CDR2 SYDVKM. This CDR3 contains 15 residues. The V end was cut by 5 bases, the J end by 3 bases, with 17 bases between. The CDR3 region is CASSLFSELGYEQYF. In nucleotides, the CDR3 is TGTGCCAGCAGTCTATTTTCGGAGTTAGGCTACGAGCAGTACTTC.

The chain joins TRBV5-1 to TRBJ2-3, with TRBD2 identical over 12 bases. Germline CDR1 and CDR2: SGHRS and YFSETQ. This CDR3 is 16 amino acids long. V shed 4 bases, J shed 6 bases, and the junction held 9 bases outside the gene matches. This CDR3 reads CASSKRLAGDTDTQYF. The CDR3 bases are TGCGCCAGCAGCAAAAGACTAGCGGGAGACACCGATACGCAGTATTTT.

The V and J genes are TRBV2 and TRBJ1-2; TRBD1 aligns across 10 bases. Germline CDR1 reads SNHLY; CDR2 reads FYNNEI. The V gene end was trimmed by 5 bases and the J gene end by 7 bases; junction bases not matched to a gene: 7. The CDR3 consists of 14 residues. In nucleotides, the CDR3 is TGTGCCAGCAGTTGGGACAGGGGAGATGGTGGCTACACCTTC. Residues: CASSWDRGDGGYTF.

J is TRBJ2-7 and V is TRBV30; 7 positions match TRBD1. V trimming: 8 bases; J trimming: 0 bases; junction bases outside the gene matches: 16. Germline-derived CDR1 and CDR2 are GTSNPN and SVGIG (reference sequence). This CDR3 is 16 amino acids long. The CDR3 sequence: CALGRGGVLGSYEQYF. The DNA for the CDR3 is TGTGCCCTTGGACGAGGGGGCGTTTTGGGCTCCTACGAGCAGTACTTC.

The chain uses TRBV4-2 and TRBJ2-2; perhaps TRBD2 as D (6 bases). The CDR3 sequence is 17 residues long. Deletions cut 4 bases from V and 0 bases from J, with 15 bases between. The germline gives CDR1 LGHNA, CDR2 YNFKEQ. The CDR3 is CASSPRQGGANTGELFF. In nucleotides, the CDR3 is TGTGCCAGCAGCCCCCGCCAAGGCGGGGCGAACACCGGGGAGCTGTTTTTT.

The chain employs TRBV6-1 and TRBJ1-2, with D maybe TRBD1 (6 bases). Germline V gene sequence: CDR1 MNHNS, CDR2 SASEGT. The CDR3 extends over 14 amino acids. The V and J ends lost 1 base and 4 bases respectively, with 10 bases between them. The CDR3 DNA reads as TGTGCCAGCAGTGAAGAGGGACAAGTCTATGGCTACACCTTC. Translation gives CASSEEGQVYGYTF.

The chain links TRBV28 to TRBJ1-3; 8 bases line up with TRBD1. Germline CDR1 reads MDHEN; CDR2 reads SYDVKM. This CDR3 has 16 amino acids. J was trimmed by 0 bases and V by 3 bases; bases with no gene match: 4. DNA for the CDR3: TGTGCCAGCAGTTTTAGGGACAGGACCTCTGGAAACACCATATATTTT. Encoded protein: CASSFRDRTSGNTIYF.

The V gene is TRBV3-1 (or the pseudogene TRBV3-2), the J gene TRBJ2-1, with a possible D match to TRBD1 (6 bases). The CDR3 is 15 residues long. Germline assignment: CDR1 LGHDT and CDR2 YNNKEL (reference sequence). The ends were cut back, 1 base at V and 8 bases at J, with 15 bases in the middle. The DNA for the CDR3 is TGTGCCAGCAGCCAAGGGACCCCACAGGGCTATGAGCAGTTCTTC. Translation: CASSQGTPQGYEQFF.

For this clone: The junction shows a germline mismatch at one end, possibly a read error. V gene TRBV6-5 combines with J gene TRBJ2-7, with TRBD1 matching 8 bases. Looked up from germline, CDR1 is MNHEY and CDR2 is SVGAGI. The CDR3 spans 15 residues. The DNA for the CDR3 is TGTGCCAGCGGTTATCAGGACAGGGAGACCTACGAGCAGTACTTC. It yields the protein CASGYQDRETYEQYF.

This sequence joins TRBV5-1 and TRBJ2-7; 7 bases map to TRBD2. This CDR3 has 14 amino acids. Germline V CDR1 and CDR2: SGHRS, YFSETQ. The trim removed 5 bases at V and 3 bases at J, leaving 8 bases unmatched. The CDR3 reads CASRTVSGGYEQYF. CDR3 coding DNA: TGCGCCAGCAGGACCGTCTCGGGAGGCTACGAGCAGTACTTC.

V and J are TRBV2 and TRBJ2-7; no definite D call. The length of the CDR3 is 14 residues. Germline V lookup: CDR1 SNHLY, CDR2 FYNNEI. V was cut by 2 bases and J by 0 bases, with 8 bases left in between. The CDR3 DNA reads as TGTGCCAGCAGTGAACGCGCCACCTCCTACGAGCAGTACTTC. It encodes CASSERATSYEQYF. Looking up the rest from reference TRBV2 and TRBJ2-7 gives the full variable domain: EPEVTQTPSHQVTQMGQEVILRCVPISNHLYFYWYRQILGQKVEFLVSFYNNEISEKSEIFDDQFSVERPDGSNFTLKIRSTKLEDSAMYFCASSERATSYEQYFGPGTRLTVT.

CDR3: CAISDSLREQYF. The CDR3 DNA is TGTGCCATCAGTGACTCTTTACGGGAGCAGTACTTC. The chain combines TRBV10-3 with TRBJ2-7; D remains unclear. The CDR3 runs 12 residues. Germline V gene lookup returns CDR1 ENHRY and CDR2 SYGVKD. Deletions cut 3 bases from V and 7 bases from J, with 10 bases between.

The chain joins TRBV18 to TRBJ1-6, with D tentatively TRBD1 (5 bases). Between the trimmed V and J ends, which lost 3 bases and 7 bases, there was a span of 16 bases. This CDR3 spans 16 amino acids. Germline V gene data show CDR1 as KGHSH and CDR2 as LQKENI. Here the CDR3 DNA reads TGTGCCAGCTCACCCAGCAGGGAACGACCAAATTCACCCCTCCACTTT. Its translation: CASSPSRERPNSPLHF.